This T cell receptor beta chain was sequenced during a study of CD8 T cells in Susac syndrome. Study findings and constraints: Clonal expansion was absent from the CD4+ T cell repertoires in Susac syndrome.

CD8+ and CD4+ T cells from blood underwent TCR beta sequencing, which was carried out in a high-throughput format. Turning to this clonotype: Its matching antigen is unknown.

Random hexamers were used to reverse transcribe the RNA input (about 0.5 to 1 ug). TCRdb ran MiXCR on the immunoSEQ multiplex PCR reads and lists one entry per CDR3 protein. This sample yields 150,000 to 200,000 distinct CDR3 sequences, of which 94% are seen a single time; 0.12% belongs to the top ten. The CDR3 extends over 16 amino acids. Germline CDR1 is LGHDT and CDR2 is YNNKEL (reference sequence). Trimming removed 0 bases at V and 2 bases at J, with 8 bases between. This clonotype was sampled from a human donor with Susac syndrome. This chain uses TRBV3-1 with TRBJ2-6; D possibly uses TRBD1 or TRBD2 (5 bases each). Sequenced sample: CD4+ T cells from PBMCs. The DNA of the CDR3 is TGTGCCAGCAGCCAAGAAAGGGGAGCTGGGGCCAACGTCCTGACTTTC. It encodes CASSQERGAGANVLTF.